Listed below are T cell receptor beta chains from one sample, sequenced in a study of T-cell reconstitution after alpha-beta-depleted transplantation in children. TCRdb recomputed calls from the PCR reads with MiXCR, one row per CDR3 protein. Of about 230,000 distinct CDR3 sequences in the sample, about 8.8% were seen once. Source: PBMCs from the stem cell graft donor, taken from the stem cell graft. These receptors all come from a human donor who donated a stem cell graft to a child with SCID. CDR3s include the opening cysteine and the closing phenylalanine or tryptophan.

j_gene	v_gene	CDR3aa
TRBJ1-6	TRBV7-2	CASSSTGQNSPLHF
TRBJ2-7	TRBV7-9	CASSSTASYEQYF
TRBJ2-1	TRBV7-8	CASSQAGSNEQFF
TRBJ1-1	TRBV18	CASSPQGTEAFF
TRBJ2-2	TRBV5-1	CASSLFTGGNTGELFF
TRBJ2-5	TRBV10-3	CAISRQKEETQYF
TRBJ1-6	TRBV4-2	CASSQEVKRTPLHF
TRBJ2-7	TRBV20-1	CSARDLGGREQYF
TRBJ2-2	TRBV5-1	CASSLAGSATGELFF
TRBJ2-3	TRBV7-3	CASSFGTNTDTQYF
TRBJ2-1	TRBV5-1	CASSYAAGSGGLPYNEQFF
TRBJ1-6	TRBV5-6	CASSPNLSPISPLHF
TRBJ2-7	TRBV5-1	CASSLEQRTYEQYF
TRBJ2-3	TRBV20-1	CSASLAGADTQYF
TRBJ2-1	TRBV5-1	CASSLAPGTGNDEQFF
TRBJ2-3	TRBV29-1	CSVQRTVTDTQYF
TRBJ2-3	TRBV5-6	CASSGDNTDTQYF
TRBJ2-2	TRBV19	CASSASHGNTGELFF
TRBJ2-1	TRBV20-1	CCATPLWRAQSYNEQFF
TRBJ1-2	TRBV12-3/TRBV12-4	CASKPTGDRAYGYTF
TRBJ1-2	TRBV15	CATSRDQGLNYGYTF
TRBJ1-2	TRBV12-5	CASGLITGTGNYGYTF
TRBJ2-7	TRBV18	CASSPGGTPYEQYF
TRBJ2-3	TRBV5-1	CASSLMGQGSPDTQYF
TRBJ1-1	TRBV5-1	CASSLGNQGNTEAFF
TRBJ2-3	TRBV5-1	CASSLVGQRTDTQYF
TRBJ2-7	TRBV5-1	CASSFGGTGASYEQYF